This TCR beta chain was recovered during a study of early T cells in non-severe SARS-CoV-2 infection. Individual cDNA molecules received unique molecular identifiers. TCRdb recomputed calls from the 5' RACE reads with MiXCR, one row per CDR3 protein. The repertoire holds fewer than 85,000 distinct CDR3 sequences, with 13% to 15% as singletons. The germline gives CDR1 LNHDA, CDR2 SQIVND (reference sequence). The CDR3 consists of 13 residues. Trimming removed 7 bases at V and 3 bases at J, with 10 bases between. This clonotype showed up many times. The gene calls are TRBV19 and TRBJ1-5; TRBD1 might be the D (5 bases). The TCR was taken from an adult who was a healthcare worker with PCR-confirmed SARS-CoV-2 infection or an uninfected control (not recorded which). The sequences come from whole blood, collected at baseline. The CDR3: CASTQGNNQPQHF. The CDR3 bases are TGTGCCAGTACCCAGGGTAACAATCAGCCCCAGCATTTT.